A selection of T cell receptor beta chains follows, all from one sample in a study of CD8 T cells in ankylosing spondylitis. TCRdb fed the 5' RACE reads into MiXCR, producing one record per CDR3 protein. The sample shows about 30,000 distinct CDR3 sequences, around 5.2% of them seen only once. Sequenced material: blood, either unsorted or a sorted T cell fraction (not recorded which). These receptors were taken from a female donor with ankylosing spondylitis or in good health (not recorded which). The CDR3 runs from the conserved cysteine through the conserved F or W. The order of the fields is V gene, clone size, CDR3 length, J gene, D gene, CDR3 protein, CDR3 DNA. D genes are given only for firm matches. Clone size, where shown, is once, few, many, or a class for clones that have expanded.

>TRBV9|many|15|TRBJ2-5|.
CASSPDGGARETQYF
TGTGCCAGCAGCCCCGATGGGGGGGCTAGGGAGACCCAGTACTTC
>TRBV9|few|14|TRBJ1-1|.
CASSVGSHLTEAFF
TGTGCCAGCAGCGTAGGCTCCCACCTCACTGAAGCTTTCTTT
>TRBV9|many|14|TRBJ1-4|TRBD1
CASSADRASEKLFF
TGTGCCAGCAGCGCGGACAGGGCGAGCGAAAAACTGTTTTTT
>TRBV9|many|15|TRBJ2-1|TRBD2
CASSRPRTSGNEQFF
TGTGCCAGCAGCAGACCCCGGACTAGCGGTAATGAGCAGTTCTTC
>TRBV9|many|15|TRBJ2-3|.
CASSDGTRGTDTQYF
TGTGCCAGCAGCGACGGGACTCGGGGAACAGATACGCAGTATTTT
>TRBV9|many|16|TRBJ2-1|.
CASSVVSAGRYNEQFF
TGTGCCAGCAGCGTAGTGTCGGCGGGGCGGTACAATGAGCAGTTCTTC
>TRBV9|.|15|TRBJ2-3|.
CASSADGRGADTQYF
TGTGCCAGCAGCGCCGACGGACGAGGAGCAGATACGCAGTATTTT
>TRBV9|many|15|TRBJ2-3|.
CASSVRDTFTDTQYF
TGTGCCAGCAGCGTCCGGGACACTTTCACAGATACGCAGTATTTT
>TRBV9|many|13|TRBJ2-2|TRBD2
CASGLAVTGELFF
TGTGCCAGCGGTCTAGCGGTCACCGGGGAGCTGTTTTTT
>TRBV9|many|14|TRBJ1-1|.
CASSAEQGNTEAFF
TGTGCCAGCAGCGCAGAGCAGGGGAACACTGAAGCTTTCTTT
>TRBV21-1|few|15|TRBJ2-7|.
CASSKDCGRTYEQYF
TGTGCCAGCAGCAAAGATTGTGGTCGAACCTACGAGCAGTACTTC
>TRBV9|many|15|TRBJ2-2|TRBD1
CASTIGTVNTGELFF
TGTGCCAGCACCATAGGGACAGTTAACACCGGGGAGCTGTTTTTT
>TRBV9|many|18|TRBJ2-3|.
CASSPYRGTDESTDTQYF
TGTGCCAGCAGCCCTTACCGGGGGACAGACGAAAGCACAGATACGCAGTATTTT
>TRBV9|medium-sized|13|TRBJ1-1|.
CASSVGGYTEAFF
TGTGCCAGCAGCGTAGGGGGGTACACTGAAGCTTTCTTT
>TRBV9|many|15|TRBJ2-3|.
CASSPQGTDIDTQYF
TGTGCCAGCAGCCCCCAGGGGACGGATATTGATACGCAGTATTTT
>TRBV9|few|13|TRBJ2-3|.
CASSVAQPDTQYF
TGTGCCAGCAGCGTAGCGCAACCAGATACGCAGTATTTT
>TRBV9|.|15|TRBJ2-5|.
CASSEKPLSQETQYF
TGTGCCAGCAGCGAAAAACCTTTATCCCAAGAGACCCAGTACTTC
>TRBV9|many|14|TRBJ2-7|TRBD2
CASSGSGSKYEQYF
TGTGCCAGCAGCGGTAGCGGGAGTAAGTACGAGCAGTACTTC
>TRBV9|medium-sized|11|TRBJ2-4|.
CASEAGGIQYF
TGTGCCAGCGAGGCCGGAGGCATTCAGTACTTC
>TRBV9|few|14|TRBJ2-1|.
CASSVGGTYNEQFF
TGTGCCAGCAGCGTCGGTGGAACCTACAATGAGCAGTTCTTC
>TRBV9|many|12|TRBJ1-6|.
CASSVGGSPLHF
TGTGCCAGCAGCGTAGGGGGTTCACCCCTCCACTTT
>TRBV9|many|14|TRBJ2-3|.
CASSGDQVTDTQYF
TGTGCCAGCAGCGGGGACCAAGTCACAGATACGCAGTATTTT
>TRBV9|many|17|TRBJ2-1|.
CASSAARGPSSYNEQFF
TGTGCCAGCAGCGCCGCGCGGGGCCCGAGCTCCTACAATGAGCAGTTCTTC
>TRBV9|many|16|TRBJ2-2|TRBD2
CASSVTSGGPAGELFF
TGTGCCAGCAGCGTTACCTCGGGAGGGCCCGCCGGGGAGCTGTTTTTT
>TRBV9|many|14|TRBJ2-3|.
CASSRDGLADTQYF
TGTGCCAGCAGCCGAGACGGTCTCGCAGATACGCAGTATTTT
>TRBV9|.|15|TRBJ1-2|.
CASSVAAASNYGYTF
TGTGCCAGCAGCGTAGCGGCGGCTTCTAACTATGGCTACACCTTC
>TRBV9|many|14|TRBJ2-1|.
CASSVVSGAGEQFF
TGTGCCAGCAGCGTAGTTTCAGGGGCGGGTGAGCAGTTCTTC
>TRBV9|few|18|TRBJ2-3|TRBD2
CASSVDPLGGRTTDTQYF
TGTGCCAGCAGCGTAGATCCTCTCGGCGGGAGGACCACAGATACGCAGTATTTT
>TRBV9|few|14|TRBJ2-3|.
CASSPGLSTDTQYF
TGTGCCAGCAGCCCCGGCTTGTCCACAGATACGCAGTATTTT
>TRBV9|many|17|TRBJ1-3|.
CASSVDGTPSSGNTIYF
TGTGCCAGCAGCGTAGATGGGACACCCTCGAGTGGAAACACCATATATTTT
>TRBV5-6|many|18|TRBJ1-5|TRBD1
CASSLPCYKGAVGKPQHF
TGTGCCAGCAGCCTCCCATGCTATAAGGGGGCCGTAGGGAAGCCCCAGCATTTT
>TRBV9|many|12|TRBJ1-1|.
CASSGVNTEAFF
TGTGCCAGCAGTGGGGTTAACACTGAAGCTTTCTTT
>TRBV9|medium-sized|14|TRBJ2-5|.
CASSVGLGGETQYF
TGTGCCAGCAGCGTAGGACTAGGGGGGGAGACCCAGTACTTC
>TRBV9|many|16|TRBJ2-7|TRBD2
CASSVDPASGREEQYF
TGTGCCAGCAGCGTAGATCCCGCTAGCGGGAGGGAGGAGCAGTACTTC
>TRBV9|few|14|TRBJ2-5|.
CASSTPGSTETQYF
TGTGCCAGCAGCACCCCGGGTAGCACAGAGACCCAGTACTTC
>TRBV9|many|17|TRBJ2-1|TRBD2
CASSAPHPAGGSNEQFF
TGTGCCAGCAGCGCCCCTCATCCCGCGGGAGGAAGTAATGAGCAGTTCTTC
>TRBV9|.|15|TRBJ1-2|.
CASSVEPRQSDGYTF
TGTGCCAGCAGCGTAGAACCGAGACAAAGCGATGGCTACACCTTC
>TRBV7-6|many|16|TRBJ1-4|.
CASSLGWGTTNEKLFF
TGTGCCAGCAGCTTAGGGTGGGGCACAACTAATGAAAAACTGTTTTTT
>TRBV9|many|15|TRBJ1-6|.
CASSVDGERTAPLHF
TGTGCCAGCAGCGTAGACGGGGAGAGAACCGCACCCCTCCACTTT